The next 26 T cell receptor beta chains were all read from a single sample in a study of cytomegalovirus exposure and HLA in healthy donors. Primers included in the PCR were 60 Vbeta and 13 Jbeta primers. The assay was immunoSEQ multiplex PCR, and TCRdb's table has in-frame clones only and misses some. The repertoire holds about 120,000 clones, with approximately 76% as singletons. Input material: PBMCs. The source of these receptors is a man between 60 and 75 years old in good health and CMV-seropositive.

V is TRBV10-1 and J is TRBJ1-1; TRBD1 matches at 7 bases. Germline CDR1 reads WNHNN; CDR2 reads SYGVQD (reference sequence). The CDR3 is 13 residues long. V shed 7 bases, J shed 0 bases, and the junction held 2 bases outside the gene matches. CDR3 region: CASMGQLNTEAFF. The CDR3 DNA reads TGCGCCAGCATGGGACAGCTGAACACTGAAGCTTTCTTT.

The chain couples TRBV2 to TRBJ2-1, with 9 bases aligning to TRBD2. Losses at the gene ends were 7 bases for V and 6 bases for J; bases not matched to a gene: 4. The CDR3 is 13 amino acids. CDR1 is SNHLY, CDR2 FYNNEI, per germline. The chain's CDR3 is CASIAGEGNEQFF. The CDR3 bases are TGTGCCAGCATAGCGGGGGAGGGCAATGAGCAGTTCTTC. Using reference TRBV2 and TRBJ2-1 for the parts outside the CDR3, the full variable domain is EPEVTQTPSHQVTQMGQEVILRCVPISNHLYFYWYRQILGQKVEFLVSFYNNEISEKSEIFDDQFSVERPDGSNFTLKIRSTKLEDSAMYFCASIAGEGNEQFFGPGTRLTVL.

The J gene is TRBJ1-2, the V gene TRBV7-9; the D is unclear. The CDR3 runs 12 residues. Trimming removed 1 base from V and 7 bases from J, with 7 bases in between. In germline, CDR1 is SEHNR, CDR2 FQNEAQ (reference sequence). The chain's CDR3 is CASSLGAAGYTF. In nucleotides, the CDR3 is TGTGCCAGCAGCTTAGGGGCAGCTGGCTACACCTTC.

A single count supports this clone. The J gene is TRBJ1-5, the V gene TRBV5-6, with D unresolved. The germline CDR1 and CDR2 sequences are SGHDT and YYEEEE. V lost 0 bases and J 4 bases, leaving 2 bases between the germline ends. The CDR3 consists of 12 residues. CDR3 sequence (DNA): TGTGCCAGCAGCTTGGTAAATCAGCCCCAGCATTTT. Its protein product is CASSLVNQPQHF. Full variable domain (rest looked up from reference TRBV5-6 and TRBJ1-5): DAGVTQSPTHLIKTRGQQVTLRCSPKSGHDTVSWYQQALGQGPQFIFQYYEEEERQRGNFPDRFSGHQFPNYSSELNVNALLLGDSALYLCASSLVNQPQHFGDGTRLSIL.

The rearrangement links TRBV14 to TRBJ1-2; D is perhaps TRBD1 (6 bases). Trimming stripped 5 bases from V and 0 bases from J, with 16 bases between. The germline gives CDR1 SGHDN, CDR2 FVKESK. CDR3 length: 16 residues. CDR3 sequence: CASSYQTGLSNYGYTF. CDR3 bases: TGTGCCAGCAGCTACCAGACAGGCCTCTCTAACTATGGCTACACCTTC.

This chain joins TRBV29-1 and TRBJ2-7, with D tentatively TRBD2 (7 bases). Germline V gives CDR1 SQVTM, CDR2 ANQGSEA. Trimming took off 6 bases at V and 5 bases at J, with 29 bases between the two ends. The CDR3 is 17 residues long. The CDR3 DNA reads as TGCAGCGTACTAAGACAGGTCGGGGGGTGGGCGGACCACGAGCAGTACTTC. Amino acid sequence: CSVLRQVGGWADHEQYF.

CDR3 loop: CASSRDRGPHYEQYF. CDR3 nucleotide sequence: TGTGCCAGCTCCCGAGACAGGGGTCCCCATTACGAGCAGTACTTC. V is TRBV18 and J is TRBJ2-7; TRBD1 matches 8 bases. Germline-derived CDR1 and CDR2 are KGHSH and LQKENI. The CDR3 runs 15 residues. V shed 6 bases and J 4 bases; nucleotides not matched to a gene: 11.

This chain connects TRBV9 to TRBJ1-2, with D unclear. V gave up 6 bases and J gave up 0 bases, with 12 bases separating them. This CDR3 spans 14 amino acids. Germline V gives CDR1 SGDLS, CDR2 YYNGEE. DNA of the CDR3: TGTGCCAGCAATCCCGGGAGTTCTAACTATGGCTACACCTTC. Protein sequence: CASNPGSSNYGYTF.

This rearrangement joins TRBV5-1 to TRBJ2-3; 10 positions match TRBD2. The CDR3 runs to 15 residues. Per the germline V gene, CDR1 is SGHRS and CDR2 is YFSETQ. J gave up 4 bases and V 1 base, and 3 bases lay outside the gene matches. The CDR3 spells CASSLLAGASDTQYF. The CDR3 DNA sequence: TGCGCCAGCAGCTTGCTAGCGGGAGCATCAGATACGCAGTATTTT. The whole variable domain, filled in from reference TRBV5-1 and TRBJ2-3, reads KAGVTQTPRYLIKTRGQQVTLSCSPISGHRSVSWYQQTPGQGLQFLFEYFSETQRNKGNFPGRFSGRQFSNSRSEMNVSTLELGDSALYLCASSLLAGASDTQYFGPGTRLTVL.

A few counts support this clone. The chain employs TRBV5-8 and TRBJ2-3, with a tentative D call TRBD2 (5 bases). V shed 0 bases and J shed 3 bases, with 14 bases lying between them. The CDR3 consists of 16 residues. Per germline, CDR1 SGHTS and CDR2 YDEGEE. Here the CDR3 reads CASSLALAASTDTQYF. The DNA for the CDR3 is TGTGCCAGCAGCTTGGCTCTAGCCGCGTCGACAGATACGCAGTATTTT.

The rearrangement links TRBV6-1 to TRBJ1-2; D is possibly TRBD1 (6 bases). CDR3 length equals 13 residues. Trimming shortened V by 3 bases and J by 8 bases, and 13 bases separated the two germline ends. In germline, CDR1 is MNHNS, CDR2 SASEGT. CDR3 region: CASSETGRGGYTF. The CDR3 nucleotides are TGTGCCAGCAGTGAGACAGGCCGAGGGGGCTACACCTTC.

The V gene is TRBV10-3, the J gene TRBJ2-1; D is undetermined. With 0 bases removed from V and 0 bases from J, the gap between germline ends came to 9 bases. The CDR3 is 16 residues long. Germline-derived CDR1 and CDR2 are ENHRY and SYGVKD. CDR3 DNA: TGTGCCATCAGTGAGTCTCCTCTCAGCTCCTACAATGAGCAGTTCTTC. This codes for CAISESPLSSYNEQFF.

CDR3 DNA: TGTGCCAGCAGTGTGGGGGGGAATCAGCCCCAGCATTTT. It specifies CASSVGGNQPQHF. The chain employs TRBV6-4 and TRBJ1-5; a weak D match, TRBD1 (5 bases). Trimming pared 4 bases from V and 4 bases from J, leaving 8 bases between. The CDR3 extends over 13 amino acids. The V gene's germline CDR1 is MRHNA and CDR2 SNTAGT.

The rearrangement links TRBV19 to TRBJ1-4; 8 bases align to TRBD1. With 7 bases clipped from V and 3 bases from J, the junction kept 7 bases outside the gene matches. The germline gives CDR1 LNHDA, CDR2 SQIVND (reference sequence). The CDR3 runs to 15 residues. CDR3 sequence (DNA): TGTGCCAGTATGGCAGGGGGCGCGGCTAATGAAAAACTGTTTTTT. Translating it yields CASMAGGAANEKLFF.

On this clone itself: Other DNA variants within this sample encode the same CDR3. This chain connects TRBV27 to TRBJ2-7, with D possibly matching TRBD1 (6 bases). V lost 0 bases to trimming and J lost 2 bases, with 14 bases between them. The CDR3 has 16 residues. Looked up from germline, CDR1 is MNHEY and CDR2 is SMNVEV (reference sequence). CDR3 region: CASSLSGTHIPYEQYF. DNA of the CDR3: TGTGCCAGCAGTTTATCAGGGACACATATACCCTACGAGCAGTACTTC.

The V call is TRBV28, the J call TRBJ2-2, with 9 bases lining up with TRBD2. Germline-derived CDR1 and CDR2 are MDHEN and SYDVKM. Germline trimming cut 7 bases from V and 3 bases from J; bases unmatched to any gene: 12. This CDR3 is built from 17 residues. The CDR3 protein is CASTGREGQHYTGELFF. DNA for the CDR3: TGTGCCAGCACAGGGCGGGAGGGCCAACATTACACCGGGGAGCTGTTTTTT. Full variable domain (rest looked up from reference TRBV28 and TRBJ2-2): DVKVTQSSRYLVKRTGEKVFLECVQDMDHENMFWYRQDPGLGLRLIYFSYDVKMKEKGDIPEGYSVSREKKERFSLILESASTNQTSMYLCASTGREGQHYTGELFFGEGSRLTVL.

This clone was observed once. V and J are TRBV6-1 and TRBJ2-7, with 10 bases matching TRBD2. The DNA matches TRBJ2-1 better at its end, which makes the J call doubtful. From germline, CDR1 is MNHNS and CDR2 SASEGT. The CDR3 runs 15 residues. CDR3 in amino acids: CASREMLAGEDEQFF. CDR3 bases: TGTGCCAGCAGAGAAATGCTAGCGGGGGAGGATGAGCAGTTCTTC.

The chain employs TRBV15 and TRBJ2-3; D is possibly TRBD1 (6 bases). V gave up 5 bases and J gave up 10 bases, with 16 bases separating them. Germline V gene sequence: CDR1 LNHNV, CDR2 YYDKDF (reference sequence). The CDR3 is 13 amino acids. This CDR3 reads CATSGTLISAQYF. CDR3 nucleotide sequence: TGTGCCACCAGCGGGACACTGATTTCTGCGCAGTATTTT.

This chain joins TRBV13 and TRBJ2-7, with 9 bases lining up with TRBD2. J was trimmed by 2 bases and V by 5 bases; bases with no gene match: 19. Germline V gene sequence: CDR1 PRHDT, CDR2 FYEKMQ (reference sequence). The length of the CDR3 is 19 residues. The CDR3 nucleotides read TGTGCCAGCAGCAGCCGCACCTTATTGAGGACTAGCGACGCCTACGAGCAGTACTTC. Amino acids: CASSSRTLLRTSDAYEQYF.

V gene TRBV19 combines with J gene TRBJ2-3, with 7 bases identical to TRBD1. V trimming: 5 bases; J trimming: 4 bases; junction bases outside the gene matches: 12. The CDR3 extends over 16 amino acids. Germline CDR1 and CDR2: LNHDA and SQIVND (reference sequence). The CDR3 reads CASSATGTAAADTQYF. As DNA, the CDR3 is TGTGCCAGTAGTGCGACCGGGACAGCGGCTGCAGATACGCAGTATTTT.

V usage is TRBV28 and J usage is TRBJ2-5, with 11 positions matching TRBD2. The CDR3 extends over 15 amino acids. Unmatched junction bases numbered 5, after V lost 5 bases and J lost 3 bases. Germline-derived CDR1 and CDR2 are MDHEN and SYDVKM. The CDR3 spells CASSPSGLAEETQYF. The DNA of the CDR3 is TGTGCCAGCAGTCCCTCGGGACTAGCGGAAGAGACCCAGTACTTC. Variable domain in full (rest from reference TRBV28 and TRBJ2-5): DVKVTQSSRYLVKRTGEKVFLECVQDMDHENMFWYRQDPGLGLRLIYFSYDVKMKEKGDIPEGYSVSREKKERFSLILESASTNQTSMYLCASSPSGLAEETQYFGPGTRLLVL.

J is TRBJ2-1 and V is TRBV18; D is undetermined. Germline CDR1 and CDR2: KGHSH and LQKENI. This CDR3 spans 17 amino acids. The V gene lost 4 bases and the J gene lost 5 bases, with 21 bases spanning the gap. CDR3 nucleotides: TGTGCCAGCTCACGCCCACCGCTAAGCGATTCTCACAATGAGCAGTTCTTC. It translates to CASSRPPLSDSHNEQFF.

The chain has TRBV5-1 and TRBJ2-4; D perhaps matches TRBD2 (6 bases). V was clipped by 0 bases and J by 8 bases, with 18 bases between them. Germline V gene sequence: CDR1 SGHRS, CDR2 YFSETQ. CDR3 length: 16 residues. CDR3 amino acids: CASSLAVGSSGDIQYF. CDR3 coding DNA: TGCGCCAGCAGCTTGGCCGTGGGTAGCTCGGGGGACATTCAGTACTTC.

The rearrangement links TRBV5-1 to TRBJ2-1; 9 bases align to TRBD2. The CDR3 is 16 residues long. Germline V gene data show CDR1 as SGHRS and CDR2 as YFSETQ. The junction had 9 bases not matched to a gene; V was cut back by 1 base and J by 7 bases. The CDR3 here is CASSLLAGASRNEQFF. The CDR3 nucleotides read TGCGCCAGCAGCTTGTTAGCGGGAGCCTCTCGGAATGAGCAGTTCTTC.

The V gene is TRBV30, the J gene TRBJ1-6; D perhaps matches TRBD1 (5 bases). This CDR3 has 16 amino acids. V lost 1 base and J lost 10, with 20 bases in between. Germline V CDR1 and CDR2: GTSNPN, SVGIG (reference sequence). The DNA for the CDR3 is TGTGCCTGGAGTGCCTTGGGGCAGGGTTTAGGATCACCCCTCCACTTT. Protein: CAWSALGQGLGSPLHF.

CDR3 coding DNA: TGTGCCAGTCCGGAAAGGAGGGATGGCGGGGAGCTGTTTTTT. Its protein is CASPERRDGGELFF. This chain uses TRBV7-9 with TRBJ2-2; weak D call: TRBD2 (6 bases). The CDR3 has 14 residues. Germline V gives CDR1 SEHNR, CDR2 FQNEAQ (reference sequence). Between the trimmed V and J ends, which lost 9 bases and 7 bases, there was a span of 18 bases.